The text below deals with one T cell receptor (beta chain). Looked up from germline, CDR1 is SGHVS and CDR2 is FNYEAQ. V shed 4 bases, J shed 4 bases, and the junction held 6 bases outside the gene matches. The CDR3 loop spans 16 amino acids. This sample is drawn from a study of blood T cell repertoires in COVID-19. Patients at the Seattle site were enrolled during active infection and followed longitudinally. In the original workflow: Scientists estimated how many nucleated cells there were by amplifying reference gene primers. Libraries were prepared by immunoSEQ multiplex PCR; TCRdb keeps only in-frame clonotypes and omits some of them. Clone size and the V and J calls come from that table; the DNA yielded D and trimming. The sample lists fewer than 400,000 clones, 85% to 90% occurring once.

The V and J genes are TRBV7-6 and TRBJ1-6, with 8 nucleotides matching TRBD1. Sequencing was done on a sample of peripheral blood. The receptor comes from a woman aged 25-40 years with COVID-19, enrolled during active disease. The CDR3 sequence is CASSSSRTGYNSPLHF. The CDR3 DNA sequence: TGTGCCAGCAGCTCCAGCCGGACAGGGTATAATTCACCCCTCCACTTT.